This T cell receptor beta chain is drawn from a study of Graves' ophthalmopathy and Graves' hyperthyroidism. Amplified TCR beta CDR3 regions were obtained using RNA transcripts as template. RT-PCR was first run with HTBI primers, then multiplex PCR in a second round. TCRdb itself ran the multiplex PCR reads through MiXCR, one entry per CDR3 protein. The sample includes about 550,000 distinct CDR3 sequences, about two fifths of them seen just once. This clonotype was seen repeatedly, ten times or more. The CDR3 contains 15 residues. Germline loops: CDR1 SGHVS, CDR2 FNYEAQ. V was cut by 1 base and J by 1 base, with 10 bases left in between.

The chain employs TRBV7-6 and TRBJ2-5; D gene unclear. This TCR came from an adult man with Graves' hyperthyroidism. The specimen was peripheral blood or thyroid tissue (not recorded which). CDR3 coding DNA: TGTGCCAGCAGCTTAGGGCGGCAGGTCCAAGAGACCCAGTACTTC. Its protein product is CASSLGRQVQETQYF.